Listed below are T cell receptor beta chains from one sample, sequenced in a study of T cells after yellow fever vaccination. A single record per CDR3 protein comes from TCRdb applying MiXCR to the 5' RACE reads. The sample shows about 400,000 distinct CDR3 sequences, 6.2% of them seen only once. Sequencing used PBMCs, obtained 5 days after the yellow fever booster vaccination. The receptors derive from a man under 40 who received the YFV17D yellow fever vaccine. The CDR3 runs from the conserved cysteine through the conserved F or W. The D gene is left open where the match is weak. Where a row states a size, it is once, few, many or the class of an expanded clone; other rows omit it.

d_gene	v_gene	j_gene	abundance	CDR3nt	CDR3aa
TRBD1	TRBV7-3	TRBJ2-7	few	TGTGCCAGCAGCATAGCAGGGGGCGCCATCCTTTACGAGCAGTACTTC	CASSIAGGAILYEQYF
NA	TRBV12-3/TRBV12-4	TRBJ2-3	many	TGTGCCAGCAGCTTCCGTGGGACGCAGTATTTT	CASSFRGTQYF
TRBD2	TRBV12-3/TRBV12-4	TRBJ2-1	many	TGTGCCACCCAAGCGGGAGGACAATACACTGAGCAGTTCTTC	CATQAGGQYTEQFF
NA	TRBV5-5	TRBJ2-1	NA	TGTGCCAGCAGCCCTTTTCCGGTGGGCAATGAGCAGTTCTTC	CASSPFPVGNEQFF
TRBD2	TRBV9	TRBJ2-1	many	TGTGCCAGCAGCGTAGCTTGGAGGGGACTAGCGGATAACAATGAGCAGTTCTTC	CASSVAWRGLADNNEQFF
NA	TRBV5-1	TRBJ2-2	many	TGCGCCAGCAGCTTGGCCACAGGACCAAACACCGGGGAGCTGTTTTTT	CASSLATGPNTGELFF
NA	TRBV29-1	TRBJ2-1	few	TGCAGCATGCACAGGGTGTCCAATGAGCAGTTCTTC	CSMHRVSNEQFF
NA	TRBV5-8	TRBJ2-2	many	TGTGCCAGCAGCTTTGGGCTGGACGGGGAGCTGTTTTTT	CASSFGLDGELFF
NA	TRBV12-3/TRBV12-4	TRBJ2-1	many	TGTGCCAGCAGTTCGGGAGCCTACAATGAGCAGTTCTTC	CASSSGAYNEQFF
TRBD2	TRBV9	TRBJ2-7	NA	TGTGCCAGCAGCGTAGTTCCCTACGCGGGAGTGAGCTCCTACGAGCAGTACTTC	CASSVVPYAGVSSYEQYF
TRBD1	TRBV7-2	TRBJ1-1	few	TGTGCCAGCAGCCCAGACAGGGCGGGATACACTGAAGCTTTCTTT	CASSPDRAGYTEAFF
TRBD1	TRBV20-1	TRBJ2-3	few	TGCAGTGCTTCCGGGACAGGGGGGACAGATACGCAGTATTTT	CSASGTGGTDTQYF
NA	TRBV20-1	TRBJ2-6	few	TGCAGTGCTCTACTCGGGCAACTCTCCTCTGGGGCCAACGTCCTGACTTTC	CSALLGQLSSGANVLTF
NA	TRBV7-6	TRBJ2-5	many	TGTGCCAGCGACAACGGGCTCGAGACCCAGTACTTC	CASDNGLETQYF
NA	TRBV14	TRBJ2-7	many	TGTGCCAGCAGCCAACGCCAGTTTCCATACGAGCAGTACTTC	CASSQRQFPYEQYF
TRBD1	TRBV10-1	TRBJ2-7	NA	TGCGCCAGCAGTGAGTTCCAGGGGGCCTACGAGCAGTACTTC	CASSEFQGAYEQYF
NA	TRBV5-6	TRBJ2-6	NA	TGTGCCAGCAGCTTTGACGGGGGCTCTGGGGCCAACGTCCTGACTTTC	CASSFDGGSGANVLTF
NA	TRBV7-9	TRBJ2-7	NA	TGTGCCAGCAGCTCAGGACAGAAAGTATTCTACGAGCAGTACTTC	CASSSGQKVFYEQYF
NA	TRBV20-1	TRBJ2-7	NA	TGCAGTGCTAGAGATGGTCAAAAGAATTACGAGCAGTACTTC	CSARDGQKNYEQYF
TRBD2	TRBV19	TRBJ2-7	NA	TGTGCCAGTAGTATACTAGCGGGAGTCTCCTACGAGCAGTACTTC	CASSILAGVSYEQYF
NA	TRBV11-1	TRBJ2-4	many	TGTGCCAGCAGCGCTGACCGGGACTTGTCGTGGAACATTCAGTACTTC	CASSADRDLSWNIQYF
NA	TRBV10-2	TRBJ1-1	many	TGCGCCAGCAGCCCCGGCGGGGGCGAGGCTGAAGCTTTCTTT	CASSPGGGEAEAFF
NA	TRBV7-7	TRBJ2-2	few	TGTGCTAGCAGCCCCGCCTTCCAGGCCGGGGAGCTGTTTTTT	CASSPAFQAGELFF
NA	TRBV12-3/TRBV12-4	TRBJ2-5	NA	TGTGCCAGCAGTCTAGGGGACAAGCTAGAGACCCAGTACTTC	CASSLGDKLETQYF
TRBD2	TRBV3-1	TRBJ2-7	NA	TGTGCCAGCAGCCAAGATCGGGCTAGCGGGAGAAGAGACGAGCAGTACTTC	CASSQDRASGRRDEQYF
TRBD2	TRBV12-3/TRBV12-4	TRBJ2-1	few	TGTGCCAGCAGCCGGCAGCTAGCGGGTGCAGAAAATGAGCAGTTCTTC	CASSRQLAGAENEQFF
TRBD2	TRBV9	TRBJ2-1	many	TGTGCCAGCAGCGGTGGGACTAGCGGGAGCGATGAGCAGTTCTTC	CASSGGTSGSDEQFF
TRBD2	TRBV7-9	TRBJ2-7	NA	TGTGCCAGCAGCCATACCTGGCGGGAGGCGAACGAGCAGTACTTC	CASSHTWREANEQYF
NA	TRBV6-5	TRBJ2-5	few	TGTGCCAGCAGTTACGGGCAGGGGTTAGAGACCCAGTACTTC	CASSYGQGLETQYF
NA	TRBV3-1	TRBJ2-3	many	TGTGCCAGCAGCCAAGCGGCGGGGCGATCAGATACGCAGTATTTT	CASSQAAGRSDTQYF
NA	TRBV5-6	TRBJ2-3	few	TGTGCCAGCAGCTTAGTGTTGGGACTTTACACAGATACGCAGTATTTT	CASSLVLGLYTDTQYF
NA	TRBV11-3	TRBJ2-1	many	TGTGCCAGCAGCTTAGATGGACTAAGATATGAGCAGTTCTTC	CASSLDGLRYEQFF
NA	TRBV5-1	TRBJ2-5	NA	TGCGCCAGCAGCTTGTGGGGAAATCAGGAGACCCAGTACTTC	CASSLWGNQETQYF
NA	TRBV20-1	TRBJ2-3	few	TGCAGTGCCCACCGGAGGTTAGATACGCAGTATTTT	CSAHRRLDTQYF
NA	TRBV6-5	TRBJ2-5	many	TGTGCCAGCAGTTATATTGCGGGGCAAGAGACCCAGTACTTC	CASSYIAGQETQYF
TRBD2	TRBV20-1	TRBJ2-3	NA	TGCAGTGCCTCTCCTAGCGGGACGGCAGATACGCAGTATTTT	CSASPSGTADTQYF
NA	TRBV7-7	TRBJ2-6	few	TGTGCCAGCAGCTTAGGTCCAGGGACCGGGGCCAACGTCCTGACTTTC	CASSLGPGTGANVLTF
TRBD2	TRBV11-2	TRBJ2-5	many	TGTGCCAGCAGCTTTGGCCTAGCGGACTTAGAGACCCAGTACTTC	CASSFGLADLETQYF
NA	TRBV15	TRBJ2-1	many	TGTGCCACCAGCAGAGATTGGCATGAGCAGTTCTTC	CATSRDWHEQFF
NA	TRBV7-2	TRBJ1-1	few	TGTGCCAGCAGCTTTTCAAACCCCAGGGGGAACACTGAAGCTTTCTTT	CASSFSNPRGNTEAFF
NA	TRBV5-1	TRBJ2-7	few	TGCGCCAGCAGCGACCGGGACGGGGCTGGTGAGCAGTACTTC	CASSDRDGAGEQYF
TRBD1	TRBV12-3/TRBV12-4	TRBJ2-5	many	TGTGCCAGCAATTCCGGGACAGAAGAGACCCAGTACTTC	CASNSGTEETQYF
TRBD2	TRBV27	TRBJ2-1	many	TGTGCCAGCGGACTAGCGGGAGGCAATGAGCAGTTCTTC	CASGLAGGNEQFF
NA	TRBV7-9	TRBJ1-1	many	TGTGCCAGCAGCTCCTCGGGACCCATGAACACTGAAGCTTTCTTT	CASSSSGPMNTEAFF
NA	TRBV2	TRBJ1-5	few	TGTGCCAGCAGTGACCCCAAAGGTCAGCATTTT	CASSDPKGQHF
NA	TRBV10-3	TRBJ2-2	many	TGTGCCATCAGTGACCCAGACAGGACTATCGGCCCGAACACCGGGGAGCTGTTTTTT	CAISDPDRTIGPNTGELFF
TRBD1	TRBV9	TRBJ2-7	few	TGTGCCAGCAGCGCCGGGACAGGGGAGGGCTACGAGCAGTACTTC	CASSAGTGEGYEQYF
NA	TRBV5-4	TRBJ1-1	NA	TGTGCCACCAAGCTCGGTACGGACGGTGAAGCTTTCTTT	CATKLGTDGEAFF
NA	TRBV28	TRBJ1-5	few	TGTGCCAGCCTCACCCGGAGGGCTCATTATAGCAATCAGCCCCAGCATTTT	CASLTRRAHYSNQPQHF
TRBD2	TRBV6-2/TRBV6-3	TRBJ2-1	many	TGTGCCAGCAGTTATAGGGGTCGGGCCAGCGGGAACGGCAATGAGCAGTTCTTC	CASSYRGRASGNGNEQFF
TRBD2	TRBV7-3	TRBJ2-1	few	TGTGCCAGCAGCTGGACTAGCGGGAGTGATGAGCAGTTCTTC	CASSWTSGSDEQFF
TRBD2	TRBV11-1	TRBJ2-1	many	TGTGCCAGCAGCTCAACTCCCGGGACTAGCGGGAGCTACAATGAGCAGTTCTTC	CASSSTPGTSGSYNEQFF
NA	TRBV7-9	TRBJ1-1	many	TGTGCCAGCAGCTCACCCGAGGTAATGCGAGAAGCTTTCTTT	CASSSPEVMREAFF
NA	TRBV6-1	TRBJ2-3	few	TGTGCCAGCAGCTCGACTATGACCACAGATACGCAGTATTTT	CASSSTMTTDTQYF
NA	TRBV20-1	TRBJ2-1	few	TGCAGTGCTAGAGGCCCACCTAATGAGCAGTTCTTC	CSARGPPNEQFF